This entry lists 27 T cell receptor beta chains sequenced from one sample in a study of blood T cell repertoires in COVID-19. Sequencing was performed with immunoSEQ multiplex PCR; in TCRdb, only in-frame clones are kept and a portion is missing. The sample has under 200,000 clones; approximately 80% are singletons. Sequencing used PBMCs or T cells enriched from blood (not recorded which). Receptor source: a woman in her sixties or seventies who had recovered from COVID-19.

The chain carries TRBV5-5 and TRBJ2-7; 10 bases agree with TRBD2. V was clipped by 2 bases and J by 0 bases; unmatched bases: 5. Per the germline V gene, CDR1 is SGHKS and CDR2 is YYEKEE (reference sequence). The CDR3 totals 16 residues. This chain's CDR3 is CASSFPRLAGSYEQYF. CDR3 sequence (DNA): TGTGCCAGCAGCTTCCCCCGACTAGCGGGCTCCTACGAGCAGTACTTC.

There are a few counts of this clone. CDR3 sequence reads: CASSQDRVSGRVNEQFF. The CDR3 nucleotides are TGCGCCAGCAGCCAAGATCGGGTAAGCGGGAGGGTCAATGAGCAGTTCTTC. The V and J genes are TRBV4-1 and TRBJ2-1; 10 bases are shared with TRBD2. V shed 0 bases, J shed 6 bases, and the junction held 8 bases outside the gene matches. The CDR3 length is 17 residues. Looked up from germline, CDR1 is MGHRA and CDR2 is YSYEKL.

This rearrangement joins TRBV3-1 (or the pseudogene TRBV3-2) to TRBJ2-1, with a weak D call TRBD2 (6 bases). V lost 0 bases to trimming and J lost 12 bases, with 12 bases between them. CDR1 is LGHDT and CDR2 is YNNKEL in the germline V gene (reference sequence). The CDR3 spans 13 residues. The CDR3 region has the DNA TGTGCCAGCAGCCAAGATCAGGGCGGGACGCAGTTCTTC. Its protein product is CASSQDQGGTQFF.

The chain is built from TRBV30 and TRBJ1-4; 9 bases match TRBD1. The germline V gene has CDR1 GTSNPN and CDR2 SVGIG (reference sequence). The CDR3 is made up of 14 amino acids. V trimming: 5 bases; J trimming: 10 bases; junction bases outside the gene matches: 11. CDR3 residues: CAWAGDRATGKLFF. The CDR3 DNA reads TGTGCCTGGGCAGGGGACAGGGCGACAGGAAAACTGTTTTTT.

This clone was recorded only once. The V call is TRBV5-1, the J call TRBJ1-2; 7 bases line up with TRBD1. Per the germline V gene, CDR1 is SGHRS and CDR2 is YFSETQ. CDR3 size: 16 residues. The trim removed 0 bases at V and 4 bases at J, leaving 9 bases unmatched. The CDR3 region is CASSLDDRAPGYGYTF. The CDR3 DNA reads TGCGCCAGCAGCTTGGATGACAGGGCCCCGGGCTATGGCTACACCTTC. Variable domain in full (rest from reference TRBV5-1 and TRBJ1-2): KAGVTQTPRYLIKTRGQQVTLSCSPISGHRSVSWYQQTPGQGLQFLFEYFSETQRNKGNFPGRFSGRQFSNSRSEMNVSTLELGDSALYLCASSLDDRAPGYGYTFGSGTRLTVV.

This clone was seen more than once but under ten times. The chain has TRBV6-5 and TRBJ2-7; 9 bases fit TRBD1. The CDR3 runs 16 residues. J was trimmed by 2 bases and V by 4 bases; bases with no gene match: 9. Per germline, CDR1 MNHEY and CDR2 SVGAGI. CDR3 nucleotide sequence: TGTGCCAGCAGTTTAAACAGGGGGCTACCGCCCTACGAGCAGTACTTC. Amino acids: CASSLNRGLPPYEQYF.

The chain uses TRBV2 and TRBJ1-5; tentatively, D is TRBD1 (6 bases). Trimming removed 7 bases from V and 2 bases from J, with 12 bases in between. The CDR3 covers 14 residues. Germline CDR1 is SNHLY and CDR2 is FYNNEI. In nucleotides, the CDR3 is TGTGCCAGCACTGACAGGATGGGCAATCAGCCCCAGCATTTT. This sequence encodes CASTDRMGNQPQHF.

Here the CDR3 reads CASSITEQGGNTEAFF. DNA for the CDR3: TGCGCCAGCAGCATCACGGAGCAGGGGGGTAACACTGAAGCTTTCTTT. This chain links TRBV5-1 with TRBJ1-1; 7 positions match TRBD1. This CDR3 contains 16 residues. J was trimmed by 2 bases and V by 4 bases; bases with no gene match: 11. Germline CDR1 and CDR2: SGHRS and YFSETQ.

The chain employs TRBV10-3 and TRBJ1-6; 7 bases are a match to TRBD1. The CDR3 sequence is 17 residues long. Germline V gene sequence: CDR1 ENHRY, CDR2 SYGVKD. The junction had 13 bases not matched to a gene; V was cut back by 4 bases and J by 7 bases. The CDR3 loop reads CAISGSASGTANSPLHF. In DNA, the CDR3 is TGTGCCATCAGTGGTTCGGCCTCCGGGACAGCCAATTCACCCCTCCACTTT.

The chain employs TRBV7-2 and TRBJ2-1; 10 bases are shared with TRBD1. There are 15 residues in the CDR3. Germline CDR1 and CDR2: SGHTA and FQGNSA. After removal of 10 bases from V and 8 bases from J, the junction contained 14 bases not matched to a gene. CDR3 bases: TGTGCCACGAGAAGCCCGGGACAGGGGTTGCATGAGCAGTTCTTC. Amino acids: CATRSPGQGLHEQFF.

This clone appeared a single time. This rearrangement joins TRBV28 to TRBJ1-4; no definite D call. The CDR3 has 14 residues. The germline CDR1 and CDR2 sequences are MDHEN and SYDVKM. V was pared by 0 bases and J by 4 bases, with 6 bases between. CDR3 DNA sequence: TGTGCCAGCAGTTTATGGCAGGATAATGAAAAACTGTTTTTT. Translation gives CASSLWQDNEKLFF.

This clone turned up a few times. The same CDR3 arises from other DNA sequences in this sample as well. This chain uses TRBV5-1 with TRBJ1-5, with a tentative D call TRBD1 (5 bases). V lost 0 bases and J 5 bases, leaving 9 bases between the germline ends. The CDR3 contains 14 residues. Per germline, CDR1 SGHRS and CDR2 YFSETQ. DNA for the CDR3: TGCGCCAGCAGCTTGGGGCAGGGCGATCAGCCCCAGCATTTT. This codes for CASSLGQGDQPQHF.

The chain couples TRBV6-5 to TRBJ2-3, with 8 bases matching TRBD1. The trim removed 6 bases at V and 0 bases at J, leaving 5 bases unmatched. The CDR3 runs to 15 residues. Germline V CDR1 and CDR2: MNHEY, SVGAGI. CDR3 nucleotide sequence: TGTGCCAGCAGCGCGGACAGGGTTAGCACAGATACGCAGTATTTT. This codes for CASSADRVSTDTQYF.

With respect to this clone: This CDR3 is also generated by other DNA sequences in the sample. The chain is built from TRBV5-6 and TRBJ2-7; a weak D match, TRBD1 (6 bases). The V end was cut by 2 bases, the J end by 2 bases, with 8 bases between. Germline V CDR1 and CDR2: SGHDT, YYEEEE. CDR3 length equals 13 residues. The CDR3: CASSFSGAYEQYF. As DNA, the CDR3 is TGTGCCAGCAGCTTCTCAGGGGCCTACGAGCAGTACTTC.

This rearrangement joins TRBV4-1 to TRBJ1-6; D not certain. Germline V CDR1 and CDR2: MGHRA, YSYEKL. This CDR3 contains 15 residues. V was clipped by 6 bases and J by 1 base, with 10 bases between them. In nucleotides, the CDR3 is TGCGCCAGCAGGCGGGTAGGATCCTATAATTCACCCCTCCACTTT. Translated, it gives CASRRVGSYNSPLHF.

The gene calls are TRBV7-2 and TRBJ2-3; D is perhaps TRBD2 (6 bases). The CDR3 has 14 residues. V was trimmed by 5 bases and J by 0 bases, leaving 9 bases between them. CDR1 and CDR2 (germline): SGHTA, FQGNSA. The CDR3 is CASSLGTSTDTQYF. DNA for the CDR3: TGTGCCAGCAGCCTGGGGACTAGCACAGATACGCAGTATTTT.

CDR3 in DNA: TGCGCCAGCAGACCCCGGGGGATCCTGGGGGAAAAACTGTTTTTT. It encodes CASRPRGILGEKLFF. The chain joins TRBV5-1 to TRBJ1-4, with D tentatively TRBD1 (5 bases). V was cut by 5 bases and J by 8 bases, with 19 bases left in between. The CDR3 length is 15 residues. The germline gives CDR1 SGHRS, CDR2 YFSETQ.

The chain joins TRBV12-5 to TRBJ1-3; D perhaps matches TRBD1 (6 bases). CDR1 is LGHNT and CDR2 is FRNRAP in the germline V gene. V was pared by 1 base and J by 0 bases, with 16 bases between. The CDR3 sequence is 18 residues long. The CDR3 loop reads CASGLDIDRSLSGNTIYF. The CDR3 DNA follows: TGTGCTAGTGGTTTGGATATCGACAGGTCCCTCTCTGGAAACACCATATATTTT.

The chain carries TRBV7-3 and TRBJ1-1, with D possibly being TRBD1 (6 bases). Germline V gene sequence: CDR1 SGHTA, CDR2 FQGTGA. The V end lost 4 bases, the J end lost 5 bases, and 11 bases lay between the germline ends. This CDR3 region has 13 residues. The CDR3 protein is CASSSQGGTEAFF. CDR3 DNA: TGTGCCAGCAGCTCACAGGGAGGGACTGAAGCTTTCTTT.

The rearrangement joins TRBV18 to TRBJ1-1, with D unclear. Germline CDR1 and CDR2: KGHSH and LQKENI. V gave up 1 base and J gave up 4 bases, with 10 bases separating them. This CDR3 contains 14 residues. DNA of the CDR3: TGTGCCAGCTCACCACTGGCGGTTGGCACTGAAGCTTTCTTT. Translation: CASSPLAVGTEAFF. The full variable domain, with the rest looked up from reference TRBV18 and TRBJ1-1, is NAGVMQNPRHLVRRRGQEARLRCSPMKGHSHVYWYRQLPEEGLKFMVYLQKENIIDESGMPKERFSAEFPKEGPSILRIQQVVRGDSAAYFCASSPLAVGTEAFFGQGTRLTVV.

The rearrangement links TRBV7-3 to TRBJ1-2; D may be TRBD1 (5 bases). CDR3 length equals 13 residues. V lost 4 bases to trimming and J lost 4 bases, with 10 bases between them. Germline V CDR1 and CDR2: SGHTA, FQGTGA. The CDR3 DNA sequence: TGTGCCAGCAGCTCCCCCGGGGGCTATGGCTACACCTTC. Protein product: CASSSPGGYGYTF.

The chain employs TRBV28 and TRBJ1-5; TRBD1 matches 7 bases. This CDR3 spans 15 amino acids. CDR1 and CDR2 (germline): MDHEN, SYDVKM. V gave up 2 bases and J gave up 7 bases; unmatched junction bases: 8. The CDR3 reads CASSLEQGSHQPQHF. The CDR3, as DNA: TGTGCCAGCAGTTTAGAACAGGGGTCGCACCAGCCCCAGCATTTT.

This rearrangement joins TRBV5-1 to TRBJ1-4, with D unresolved. The CDR3 has 15 amino acids. Deletions cut 4 bases from V and 2 bases from J, with 12 bases between. Germline lookup yields CDR1 SGHRS and CDR2 YFSETQ. CDR3 loop: CASSRVSPTNEKLFF. CDR3 in DNA: TGCGCCAGCAGCCGCGTGAGTCCCACTAATGAAAAACTGTTTTTT.

The CDR3: CASSPTGGTNYGYTF. In DNA, the CDR3 is TGTGCCAGCTCACCCACAGGGGGAACTAACTATGGCTACACCTTC. The V and J genes are TRBV18 and TRBJ1-2; 8 bases match TRBD1. J lost 0 bases, V lost 3 bases, and 3 bases had no gene match. The germline CDR1 and CDR2 sequences are KGHSH and LQKENI. The CDR3 spans 15 residues. Supplemented by reference TRBV18 and TRBJ1-2, the full variable domain reads NAGVMQNPRHLVRRRGQEARLRCSPMKGHSHVYWYRQLPEEGLKFMVYLQKENIIDESGMPKERFSAEFPKEGPSILRIQQVVRGDSAAYFCASSPTGGTNYGYTFGSGTRLTVV.

V usage is TRBV7-6 and J usage is TRBJ2-7; TRBD2 aligns across 10 bases. Germline V CDR1 and CDR2: SGHVS, FNYEAQ. V trimming: 5 bases; J trimming: 0 bases; junction bases outside the gene matches: 13. This CDR3 spans 18 amino acids. CDR3 in amino acids: CASSPLGSGRPSSYEQYF. CDR3 sequence (DNA): TGTGCCAGCAGCCCCCTAGGTAGCGGGAGGCCCAGCTCCTACGAGCAGTACTTC. Full variable domain (rest looked up from reference TRBV7-6 and TRBJ2-7): GAGVSQSPRYKVTKRGQDVALRCDPISGHVSLYWYRQALGQGPEFLTYFNYEAQQDKSGLPNDRFSAERPEGSISTLTIQRTEQRDSAMYRCASSPLGSGRPSSYEQYFGPGTRLTVT.

This clone appeared once. The chain links TRBV19 to TRBJ2-1; D unclear. With 1 base removed from V and 4 bases from J, the gap between germline ends came to 5 bases. CDR1 and CDR2 (germline): LNHDA, SQIVND (reference sequence). The CDR3 is 13 amino acids. Written as DNA, the CDR3 is TGTGCCAGTAGTATAGCCAGGTACAATGAGCAGTTCTTC. Protein: CASSIARYNEQFF.

This clone has more than one count but fewer than ten. The chain carries TRBV3-1 (or the pseudogene TRBV3-2) and TRBJ1-2, with D maybe TRBD1 (6 bases). The CDR3 is made up of 13 amino acids. Germline values: CDR1 LGHDT, CDR2 YNNKEL (reference sequence). V was clipped by 5 bases and J by 8 bases, with 15 bases between them. DNA for the CDR3: TGTGCCAGCAGCACAGGACAGTTTGAAGGCTACACCTTC. Its translation is CASSTGQFEGYTF.